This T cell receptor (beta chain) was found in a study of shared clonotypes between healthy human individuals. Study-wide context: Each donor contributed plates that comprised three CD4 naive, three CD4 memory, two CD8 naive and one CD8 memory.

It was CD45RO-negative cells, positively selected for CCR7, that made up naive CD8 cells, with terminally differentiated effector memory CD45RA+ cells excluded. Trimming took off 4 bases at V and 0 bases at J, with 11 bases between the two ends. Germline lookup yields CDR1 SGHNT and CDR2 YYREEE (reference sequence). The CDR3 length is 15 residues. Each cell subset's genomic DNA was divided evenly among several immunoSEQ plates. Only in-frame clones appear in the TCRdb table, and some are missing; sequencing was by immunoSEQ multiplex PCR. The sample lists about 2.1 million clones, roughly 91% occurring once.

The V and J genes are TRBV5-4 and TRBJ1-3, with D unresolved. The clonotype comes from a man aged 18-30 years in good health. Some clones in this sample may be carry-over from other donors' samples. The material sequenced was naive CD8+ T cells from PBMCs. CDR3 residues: CASSPDWNSGNTIYF. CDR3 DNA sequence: TGTGCCAGCAGCCCGGACTGGAACTCTGGAAACACCATATATTTT.